This TCR beta chain is from a study of human CD8 memory T cell subsets. In the case of this clonotype: What it recognizes is unknown.

The study, taken as a whole, reports: The T cell repertoires of the stem-like memory and precursor exhausted subsets exhibited minimal overlap with one another. The chains that were sequenced in this study were only T cell receptor beta chains.

Investigators built TCR beta libraries using UMI-labeled 5' RACE. No DNA is given; TCRdb re-called the 5' RACE reads and lists each CDR3 protein once. Its table records approximately 12,000 distinct CDR3 sequences. Negative magnetic selection enriched total CD8+ T cells. RNA originated from duplicate vials containing approximately 150,000 sorted CD8+ T cells per subset. The receptor's source is a human donor in good health. The sequenced sample consisted of CD8+ T cells from PBMCs.

The CDR3 region is CASSQGWGAPYEQYF. The chain has TRBV3-1 and TRBJ2-7; TCRdb reports TRBD1, a call that lacks DNA to check it against. This CDR3 has 15 residues. Germline loops: CDR1 LGHDT, CDR2 YNNKEL (reference sequence).